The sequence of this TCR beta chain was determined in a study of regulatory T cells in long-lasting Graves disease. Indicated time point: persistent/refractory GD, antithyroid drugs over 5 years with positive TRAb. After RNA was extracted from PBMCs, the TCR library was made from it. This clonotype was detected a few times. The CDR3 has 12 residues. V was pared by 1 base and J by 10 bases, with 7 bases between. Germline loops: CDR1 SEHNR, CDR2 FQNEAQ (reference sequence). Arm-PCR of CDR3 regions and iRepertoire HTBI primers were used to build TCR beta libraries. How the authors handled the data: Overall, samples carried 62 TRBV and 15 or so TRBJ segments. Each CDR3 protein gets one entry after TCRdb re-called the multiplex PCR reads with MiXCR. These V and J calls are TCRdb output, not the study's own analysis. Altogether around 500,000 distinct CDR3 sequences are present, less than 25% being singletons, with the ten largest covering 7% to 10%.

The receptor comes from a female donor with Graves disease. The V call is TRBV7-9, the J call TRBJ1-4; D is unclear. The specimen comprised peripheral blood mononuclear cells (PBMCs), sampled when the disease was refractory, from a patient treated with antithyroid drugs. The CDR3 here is CASSLEEGKLFF. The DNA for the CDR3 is TGTGCCAGCAGCTTAGAAGAAGGAAAACTGTTTTTT.